Following are 29 T cell receptor beta chains from one sample sequenced in a study of T-cell reconstitution after alpha-beta-depleted transplantation in children. Unique molecular identifiers were built into the TCRbeta library. Via MiXCR, TCRdb re-called the PCR reads, giving one row per CDR3 protein. The data contain around 400,000 distinct CDR3 sequences, approximately 10% of them seen just once; the ten biggest clones take up approximately 5%. Sequencing used PBMCs from the stem cell graft donor, obtained from the stem cell graft. The receptor set was obtained from a human donor who donated a stem cell graft to a child with acute myeloid leukemia.

This clonotype was observed at least ten times. The chain employs TRBV15 and TRBJ2-4; tentative D call: TRBD2 (5 bases). The CDR3 contains 14 residues. The germline V and J ends were trimmed by 1 base and 2 bases, with 6 bases remaining between them. Germline V lookup: CDR1 LNHNV, CDR2 YYDKDF (reference sequence). CDR3 protein: CATSRGESKNIQYF. The CDR3 DNA reads as TGTGCCACCAGCAGAGGGGAGTCCAAAAACATTCAGTACTTC.

This clonotype was recorded at least ten times. The rearrangement joins TRBV20-1 to TRBJ1-4; D is unresolved. The CDR3 sequence is 16 residues long. Germline V gene sequence: CDR1 DFQATT, CDR2 SNEGSKA (reference sequence). Trimming left V 0 bases short and J 0 bases short, with 11 bases between. DNA for the CDR3: TGCAGTGCTAGAGATGCGGTGTCCGCAACTAATGAAAAACTGTTTTTT. It encodes CSARDAVSATNEKLFF.

The V and J genes are TRBV9 and TRBJ2-1; 10 bases fit TRBD2. Germline trimming cut 6 bases from V and 8 bases from J; bases unmatched to any gene: 5. There are 13 residues in the CDR3. Germline V gene lookup returns CDR1 SGDLS and CDR2 YYNGEE. The CDR3 sequence is CASKREGHDEQFF. Written as DNA, the CDR3 is TGTGCCAGCAAGCGGGAGGGCCACGATGAGCAGTTCTTC.

This clonotype was detected a few times. This chain uses TRBV20-1 with TRBJ1-4; 12 bases are a match to TRBD1. CDR3 size: 14 residues. The germline CDR1 and CDR2 sequences are DFQATT and SNEGSKA (reference sequence). The trim removed 6 bases at V and 7 bases at J, leaving 6 bases unmatched. Here the CDR3 reads CSAGGTGGSEKLFF. CDR3 sequence (DNA): TGCAGTGCGGGGGGGACAGGGGGCTCTGAAAAACTGTTTTTT.

This chain uses TRBV5-5 with TRBJ1-5, with no clear D. The germline V gene encodes CDR1 SGHKS and CDR2 YYEKEE (reference sequence). Between the trimmed V and J ends, which lost 4 bases and 6 bases, there was a span of 17 bases. The CDR3 is 15 residues long. In DNA, the CDR3 is TGTGCCAGCAGCCCGTTAGGTGGGGAGGGTCAGCCCCAGCATTTT. Its protein product is CASSPLGGEGQPQHF.

The chain combines TRBV27 with TRBJ1-5; TRBD1 might be the D (6 bases). The CDR3 has 17 residues. The V end was cut by 5 bases, the J end by 2 bases, with 19 bases between. Germline assignment: CDR1 MNHEY and CDR2 SMNVEV (reference sequence). The CDR3 spells CASSDHNPAGGNQPQHF. The CDR3 DNA reads as TGTGCCAGCAGTGACCACAATCCGGCAGGGGGCAATCAGCCCCAGCATTTT.

V is TRBV29-1 and J is TRBJ1-5; D is unresolved. This CDR3 is built from 12 residues. V lost 6 bases, J lost 0 bases, and 6 bases lay in between. Germline values: CDR1 SQVTM, CDR2 ANQGSEA. In nucleotides, the CDR3 is TGCAGCGTGTCAAATAGCAATCAGCCCCAGCATTTT. It codes for CSVSNSNQPQHF.

The chain combines TRBV4-1 with TRBJ2-6; the D gene could be TRBD1 or TRBD2 (5 bases each). The CDR3 totals 16 residues. The germline CDR1 and CDR2 sequences are MGHRA and YSYEKL. V was trimmed by 0 bases and J by 10 bases, leaving 16 bases between them. The CDR3, as DNA: TGCGCCAGCAGCCAAGAGGGGCAGGGACCTATGAACGTCCTGACTTTC. Amino acid sequence: CASSQEGQGPMNVLTF.

This clonotype was counted between two and nine times. The rearrangement uses TRBV20-1 and TRBJ1-2; D is undetermined. V lost 6 bases and J lost 2, with 10 bases in between. The CDR3 spans 12 residues. CDR1 is DFQATT, CDR2 SNEGSKA, per germline (reference sequence). The CDR3 bases are TGCAGTGCAAAGGGAGGGAACTATGGCTACACCTTC. Residues: CSAKGGNYGYTF.

This rearrangement joins TRBV20-1 to TRBJ1-2; possibly TRBD1 for D (5 bases). V was trimmed by 0 bases and J by 7 bases, leaving 15 bases between them. The CDR3 contains 14 residues. CDR1 and CDR2 from the germline V gene are DFQATT and SNEGSKA (reference sequence). Here the CDR3 DNA reads TGCAGTGCTAGAGATGGGGGAAGGATTAGTGGCTACACCTTC. It encodes CSARDGGRISGYTF.

This clonotype was counted only a few times. The chain uses TRBV11-2 and TRBJ2-3; D gene ambiguous. Trimming shortened V by 0 bases and J by 1 base, and 8 bases separated the two germline ends. This CDR3 spans 15 amino acids. Germline values: CDR1 SGHAT, CDR2 FQNNGV. CDR3 region: CASSLESRGTDTQYF. The CDR3 bases are TGTGCCAGCAGCTTAGAGAGCAGAGGCACAGATACGCAGTATTTT.

Many counts were recorded for this clonotype. The genes are TRBV20-1 and TRBJ2-3, with a weak D call TRBD1 (5 bases). Trimming stripped 6 bases from V and 4 bases from J, with 11 bases between. The germline gives CDR1 DFQATT, CDR2 SNEGSKA (reference sequence). This CDR3 comprises 12 residues. The CDR3 nucleotides read TGCAGTGCCAATGAAGGGGCAGATACGCAGTATTTT. Its translation: CSANEGADTQYF.

The V call is TRBV11-2, the J call TRBJ2-3; unclear D gene. Trimming left V 0 bases short and J 4 bases short, with 8 bases between. This CDR3 has 14 residues. From germline, CDR1 is SGHAT and CDR2 FQNNGV. CDR3 bases: TGTGCCAGCAGCTTAGATCATGGGTCAGATACGCAGTATTTT. Its protein product is CASSLDHGSDTQYF.

As regards this clonotype: A much larger clone differs by one base, so this may be a read error. The chain carries TRBV20-1 and TRBJ2-1; D is unclear. CDR1 DFQATT and CDR2 SNEGSKA come from the germline V gene (reference sequence). The CDR3 contains 12 residues. Trimming took off 6 bases at V and 9 bases at J, with 15 bases between the two ends. The CDR3: CSAARDRLEQFF. The DNA of the CDR3 is TGCAGTGCAGCTAGGGATCGGCTTGAGCAGTTCTTC.

The chain is built from TRBV12-3 or TRBV12-4 and TRBJ1-5, with 7 bases that match TRBD1. Germline trimming cut 7 bases from V and 2 bases from J; bases unmatched to any gene: 11. The CDR3 covers 16 residues. The CDR3: CASTPGGQWGNQPQHF. The CDR3 DNA sequence: TGTGCCAGCACCCCTGGGGGACAGTGGGGCAATCAGCCCCAGCATTTT.

The chain uses TRBV3-1 and TRBJ2-5; D tentatively reads TRBD1 or TRBD2 (5 bases each). Germline V CDR1 and CDR2: LGHDT, YNNKEL (reference sequence). The length of the CDR3 is 16 residues. V was cut by 4 bases and J by 5 bases, with 20 bases left in between. The CDR3 is CASSPRVVGAGETQYF. DNA for the CDR3: TGTGCCAGCAGCCCGAGGGTCGTCGGGGCCGGGGAGACCCAGTACTTC.

At least ten counts were recorded for this clonotype. The V gene is TRBV11-1, the J gene TRBJ2-1, with a possible D match to TRBD2 (6 bases). V was clipped by 6 bases and J by 9 bases, with 12 bases between them. Germline V gene data show CDR1 as SGHAT and CDR2 as FQDESV (reference sequence). The CDR3 sequence is 12 residues long. The DNA for the CDR3 is TGTGCCAGCAGGGAACCCGGGAGTGAGCAGTTCTTC. Its protein is CASREPGSEQFF. Combining the CDR3 with reference TRBV11-1 and TRBJ2-1 gives the whole variable domain EAEVAQSPRYKITEKSQAVAFWCDPISGHATLYWYRQILGQGPELLVQFQDESVVDDSQLPKDRFSAERLKGVDSTLKIQPAELGDSAMYLCASREPGSEQFFGPGTRLTVL.

This clonotype occurred many times. The chain has TRBV5-1 and TRBJ2-2, with TRBD1 as a possible D gene (5 bases). Per the germline V gene, CDR1 is SGHRS and CDR2 is YFSETQ. Trimming removed 1 base from V and 1 base from J, with 11 bases in between. The CDR3 covers 16 residues. CDR3 sequence: CASSLLQGLNTGELFF. For the CDR3, the DNA is TGCGCCAGCAGCTTGCTTCAGGGATTGAACACCGGGGAGCTGTTTTTT.

The V and J genes are TRBV27 and TRBJ1-2, with D uncertain. The germline V gene has CDR1 MNHEY and CDR2 SMNVEV (reference sequence). V lost 6 bases to trimming and J lost 7 bases, with 15 bases between them. The CDR3 has 13 amino acids. The CDR3 protein is CASSPGQERGYTF. DNA for the CDR3: TGTGCCAGCAGCCCCGGCCAAGAGCGTGGCTACACCTTC.

This clonotype was detected a few times. The chain uses TRBV7-2 and TRBJ2-3; D is ambiguous. Germline V lookup: CDR1 SGHTA, CDR2 FQGNSA. The CDR3 spans 12 residues. Trimming took off 3 bases at V and 8 bases at J, with 9 bases between the two ends. CDR3 nucleotide sequence: TGTGCCAGCAGCTTTGGTTGGGGTACGCAGTATTTT. It specifies CASSFGWGTQYF. Filled out from reference TRBV7-2 and TRBJ2-3, the complete variable domain reads GAGVSQSPSNKVTEKGKDVELRCDPISGHTALYWYRQSLGQGLEFLIYFQGNSAPDKSGLPSDRFSAERTGGSVSTLTIQRTQQEDSAVYLCASSFGWGTQYFGPGTRLTVL.

This clonotype was detected only a few times. This sequence joins TRBV5-6 and TRBJ2-1; either TRBD1 or TRBD2 may supply D (5 bases each). CDR3 length equals 14 residues. Germline-derived CDR1 and CDR2 are SGHDT and YYEEEE. Trimming removed 2 bases at V and 5 bases at J, with 11 bases between. This chain's CDR3 is CASSFGTDNNEQFF. The CDR3 bases are TGTGCCAGCAGCTTTGGGACGGATAACAATGAGCAGTTCTTC. Variable domain in full (rest from reference TRBV5-6 and TRBJ2-1): DAGVTQSPTHLIKTRGQQVTLRCSPKSGHDTVSWYQQALGQGPQFIFQYYEEEERQRGNFPDRFSGHQFPNYSSELNVNALLLGDSALYLCASSFGTDNNEQFFGPGTRLTVL.

The sample holds many counts of this clonotype. V gene TRBV10-3 combines with J gene TRBJ1-1, with TRBD1 as a possible D gene (6 bases). Trimming cost V 5 bases and J 6 bases, with 13 bases left between them. CDR1 is ENHRY and CDR2 is SYGVKD in the germline V gene. This CDR3 has 13 residues. The chain's CDR3 is CAISPQGYPEAFF. The CDR3 nucleotides read TGTGCCATCAGTCCACAGGGTTACCCTGAAGCTTTCTTT.

This clonotype has more than one count but fewer than ten. The chain recombines TRBV5-1 with TRBJ2-5; 7 nucleotides agree with TRBD1. The CDR3 extends over 15 amino acids. CDR1 and CDR2 from the germline V gene are SGHRS and YFSETQ. V lost 4 bases to trimming and J lost 5 bases; unmatched junction nucleotides: 11. Here the CDR3 DNA reads TGCGCCAGCAGCGGACACGGGACAGCGCCGGAGACCCAGTACTTC. This translates into CASSGHGTAPETQYF.

This clonotype was recorded a few times. The V gene is TRBV20-1, the J gene TRBJ2-7; D unresolved. Trimming took 5 bases from V and 3 from J, leaving 14 bases between them. CDR3 length: 13 residues. From germline, CDR1 is DFQATT and CDR2 SNEGSKA (reference sequence). The CDR3 coding sequence is TGCAGTGCTTCTGGGCTAGACATCTACGAGCAGTACTTC. Its protein is CSASGLDIYEQYF.

The V gene is TRBV12-3 or TRBV12-4, the J gene TRBJ1-6; D is ambiguous. Trimming took off 1 base at V and 5 bases at J, with 6 bases between the two ends. There are 14 residues in the CDR3. The chain's CDR3 is CASSLGAHNSPLHF. The CDR3 bases are TGTGCCAGCAGTTTAGGGGCCCATAATTCACCCCTCCACTTT.

CDR3 loop: CASSGMGGQSSYEQYF. The CDR3 DNA reads TGCGCCAGCAGCGGCATGGGGGGTCAGAGCTCCTACGAGCAGTACTTC. The chain links TRBV10-1 to TRBJ2-7; D might be TRBD2 (6 bases). The CDR3 contains 16 residues. From germline, CDR1 is WNHNN and CDR2 SYGVQD (reference sequence). Deletions cut 6 bases from V and 0 bases from J, with 18 bases between.

This CDR3 is CASSLGTSNTDTQYF. In DNA, the CDR3 is TGTGCCAGCAGCTTAGGGACTAGCAACACAGATACGCAGTATTTT. The chain joins TRBV7-3 to TRBJ2-3, with 9 bases matching TRBD2. Germline CDR1 reads SGHTA; CDR2 reads FQGTGA. J lost 2 bases, V lost 2 bases, and 2 bases had no gene match. The CDR3 totals 15 residues. Using reference TRBV7-3 and TRBJ2-3 for the parts outside the CDR3, the full variable domain is GAGVSQTPSNKVTEKGKYVELRCDPISGHTALYWYRQSLGQGPEFLIYFQGTGAADDSGLPNDRFFAVRPEGSVSTLKIQRTERGDSAVYLCASSLGTSNTDTQYFGPGTRLTVL.

Many counts were recorded for this clonotype. The chain links TRBV18 to TRBJ1-5, with D hard to call. The CDR3 totals 13 residues. The germline CDR1 and CDR2 sequences are KGHSH and LQKENI. Trimming removed 2 bases from V and 7 bases from J, with 9 bases in between. In DNA form, the CDR3 reads TGTGCCAGCTCACCAGACGAGTACCAGCCCCAGCATTTT. It yields the protein CASSPDEYQPQHF.

This clonotype has a handful of counts. CDR3 DNA sequence: TGCAGTGCTACCCCCTGGACCGAGGCAACTAATGAAAAACTGTTTTTT. This encodes CSATPWTEATNEKLFF. The chain is built from TRBV20-1 and TRBJ1-4; D is unresolved. V shed 4 bases and J shed 0 bases, with 15 bases lying between them. CDR1 is DFQATT and CDR2 is SNEGSKA in the germline V gene (reference sequence). The CDR3 loop spans 16 amino acids.